These 25 T cell receptor beta chains originate from one sample sequenced in a study of T cell responses to AZD1222 COVID-19 vaccine. Some clones are missing from TCRdb's copy, which holds only in-frame ones; the method was immunoSEQ multiplex PCR. The sample records about 130,000 clones, over 75% being singletons. The sample consisted of peripheral blood, taken on day 0 of AZD1222 vaccination. Receptor source: an adult in good health.

The chain uses TRBV2 and TRBJ1-4, with D unclear. Trimming cost V 5 bases and J 3 bases, with 13 bases left between them. This CDR3 has 15 amino acids. Germline CDR1 is SNHLY and CDR2 is FYNNEI. The CDR3 reads CASSSGLPANEKLFF. CDR3 nucleotides: TGTGCCAGCAGTAGTGGATTGCCGGCTAATGAAAAACTGTTTTTT.

As regards this clone: Other DNA sequences from this sample encode an identical CDR3 as well. The chain combines TRBV6-2 or TRBV6-3 with TRBJ2-7; 11 nucleotides match TRBD2. V lost 2 bases, J lost 3 bases, and 0 bases stayed unmatched. Germline V gives CDR1 MNHEY, CDR2 SVGEGT. The CDR3 has 14 amino acids. This chain's CDR3 is CASSYGTSGYEQYF. CDR3 DNA: TGTGCCAGCAGTTACGGGACTAGCGGCTACGAGCAGTACTTC.

This clone was observed a few times. The V call is TRBV7-9, the J call TRBJ2-1, with D possibly TRBD2 on 6 matching bases. The germline V gene has CDR1 SEHNR and CDR2 FQNEAQ (reference sequence). Trimming shortened V by 5 bases and J by 7 bases, and 21 bases separated the two germline ends. The CDR3 sequence is 16 residues long. The CDR3 region is CASSPPGSGAQNEQFF. CDR3 DNA: TGTGCCAGCAGCCCACCTGGGTCGGGAGCTCAGAATGAGCAGTTCTTC.

The V and J genes are TRBV5-1 and TRBJ2-7; maybe TRBD2 (6 bases). CDR3 length equals 14 residues. V was cut by 0 bases and J by 6 bases, with 13 bases left in between. CDR1 and CDR2 from the germline V gene are SGHRS and YFSETQ. The CDR3 sequence: CASSLGIGSSEQYF. The CDR3 DNA follows: TGCGCCAGCAGCTTGGGGATCGGGAGTTCCGAGCAGTACTTC.

The CDR3: CASSLDGGSWPEAFF. The DNA of the CDR3 is TGTGCCAGCAGCTTGGATGGGGGCAGTTGGCCTGAAGCTTTCTTT. The V and J genes are TRBV5-5 and TRBJ1-1; perhaps TRBD1 as D (6 bases). This CDR3 has 15 residues. V was trimmed by 0 bases and J by 6 bases, leaving 15 bases between them. Germline loops: CDR1 SGHKS, CDR2 YYEKEE (reference sequence).

This chain connects TRBV24-1 to TRBJ1-6; D unclear. Per the germline V gene, CDR1 is KGHDR and CDR2 is SFDVKD. V was trimmed by 8 bases and J by 6 bases, leaving 10 bases between them. The CDR3 consists of 13 residues. The DNA of the CDR3 is TGTGCCACCATGGCCCGACCTAATTCACCCCTCCACTTT. This codes for CATMARPNSPLHF.

The V gene is TRBV5-1, the J gene TRBJ2-1; the match to TRBD1 covers 12 bases. The V segment lost 5 bases and the J segment 9 bases; nucleotides outside the gene matches: 21. Germline V lookup: CDR1 SGHRS, CDR2 YFSETQ. The CDR3 has 19 residues. The CDR3 spells CASRLTGQGASGRASEQFF. In DNA, the CDR3 is TGCGCCAGCAGACTGACGGGACAGGGGGCGAGCGGGAGGGCCTCTGAGCAGTTCTTC.

The chain recombines TRBV6-2 or TRBV6-3 with TRBJ1-1; 7 bases fit TRBD1. Germline lookup yields CDR1 MNHEY and CDR2 SVGEGT. Unmatched junction bases numbered 16, after V lost 4 bases and J lost 2 bases. This CDR3 has 18 residues. CDR3 DNA: TGTGCCAGCAGTTCCTACCTGTTTATCAGGGGGGATAACACTGAAGCTTTCTTT. Translating gives CASSSYLFIRGDNTEAFF.

J is TRBJ2-1 and V is TRBV5-1; 11 bases line up with TRBD2. The CDR3 has 20 residues. The V segment lost 0 bases and the J segment 7 bases; nucleotides outside the gene matches: 18. Germline V lookup: CDR1 SGHRS, CDR2 YFSETQ. CDR3 protein: CASSLGGSTSGRWVWNEQFF. CDR3 sequence (DNA): TGCGCCAGCAGCTTGGGGGGCTCAACTAGCGGGAGATGGGTTTGGAATGAGCAGTTCTTC.

This chain joins TRBV18 and TRBJ1-2; 10 nucleotides agree with TRBD1. The CDR3 runs 17 residues. Germline assignment: CDR1 KGHSH and CDR2 LQKENI. J gave up 5 bases and V 3 bases, and 12 bases lay outside the gene matches. The DNA of the CDR3 is TGTGCCAGCTCACCCCGTGAGACAGGGGGCTCTAGGTATGGCTACACCTTC. Its translation is CASSPRETGGSRYGYTF.

The chain links TRBV15 to TRBJ1-5; D gene uncertain. The germline CDR1 and CDR2 sequences are LNHNV and YYDKDF (reference sequence). V was trimmed by 1 base and J by 0 bases, leaving 7 bases between them. The CDR3 spans 15 residues. CDR3 coding DNA: TGTGCCACCAGCAGAGCTGGGAATAGCAATCAGCCCCAGCATTTT. This translates into CATSRAGNSNQPQHF.

The chain has TRBV9 and TRBJ1-2; D gene uncertain. This CDR3 comprises 16 residues. Trimming shortened V by 9 bases and J by 4 bases, and 25 bases separated the two germline ends. Germline V gives CDR1 SGDLS, CDR2 YYNGEE. The CDR3 protein is CATRRADETAIYGYTF. The CDR3 DNA is TGTGCCACCCGGAGGGCCGATGAGACGGCAATCTATGGCTACACCTTC.

The V and J genes are TRBV4-3 and TRBJ1-3, with D hard to call. From germline, CDR1 is LGHNA and CDR2 YSLEER. Between the trimmed V and J ends, which lost 4 bases and 2 bases, there was a span of 18 bases. The CDR3 consists of 17 residues. CDR3 residues: CASSPDGVGLTGNTIYF. The CDR3 DNA reads TGCGCCAGCAGCCCCGACGGGGTAGGGTTAACTGGAAACACCATATATTTT.

The V call is TRBV19, the J call TRBJ2-3, with 7 bases aligning to TRBD2. Losses at the gene ends were 3 bases for V and 6 bases for J; bases not matched to a gene: 18. Germline CDR1 reads LNHDA; CDR2 reads SQIVND (reference sequence). CDR3 size: 18 residues. CDR3 protein: CASSIATGTNTYGDTQYF. CDR3 in DNA: TGTGCCAGTAGTATCGCAACCGGGACTAACACTTACGGGGATACGCAGTATTTT.

DNA of the CDR3: TGCGCCAGCAGTCACCCCAACCAGTGGGGGTCCTATGGCTACACCTTC. It specifies CASSHPNQWGSYGYTF. The chain has TRBV4-1 and TRBJ1-2; D might be TRBD1 (5 bases). CDR1 and CDR2 (germline): MGHRA, YSYEKL. This CDR3 has 16 residues. V lost 6 bases and J 4 bases, leaving 21 bases between the germline ends.

For the CDR3, the DNA is TGTGCCAGCAGCGAGGGCCCCCGGCCTGAAGCTTTCTTT. Its protein product is CASSEGPRPEAFF. This rearrangement joins TRBV9 to TRBJ1-1; the D is unclear. The CDR3 loop spans 13 amino acids. Germline lookup yields CDR1 SGDLS and CDR2 YYNGEE. The V and J ends lost 3 bases and 6 bases respectively, with 12 bases between them.

The V call is TRBV9, the J call TRBJ1-1; D is ambiguous. V lost 5 bases and J 1 base, leaving 9 bases between the germline ends. CDR1 and CDR2 (germline): SGDLS, YYNGEE. This CDR3 region has 13 residues. CDR3 in DNA: TGTGCCAGCAGTCTCGTAGGGAACACTGAAGCTTTCTTT. Protein sequence: CASSLVGNTEAFF.

The rearrangement uses TRBV4-2 and TRBJ2-3; 9 bases map to TRBD2. This CDR3 has 18 residues. Unmatched junction bases numbered 14, after V lost 6 bases and J lost 1 base. Germline V lookup: CDR1 LGHNA, CDR2 YNFKEQ. As DNA, the CDR3 is TGTGCCAGCAGAAATAGCGGGAGCATCCCCATTCGCACAGATACGCAGTATTTT. The encoded protein is CASRNSGSIPIRTDTQYF.

This rearrangement joins TRBV25-1 to TRBJ2-3; D is perhaps TRBD2 (6 bases). V was trimmed by 4 bases and J by 4 bases, leaving 18 bases between them. The germline CDR1 and CDR2 sequences are MGHDK and SYGVNS. This CDR3 has 16 residues. CDR3: CASSGASGGGADTQYF. Written as DNA, the CDR3 is TGTGCCAGCAGTGGGGCAAGTGGGGGAGGAGCAGATACGCAGTATTTT.

J is TRBJ1-2 and V is TRBV6-6; tentative D call: TRBD1 (5 bases). Trimming removed 8 bases from V and 4 bases from J, with 14 bases in between. Germline CDR1 is MNHNY and CDR2 is SVGAGI (reference sequence). This CDR3 region has 13 residues. The DNA of the CDR3 is TGTGCCAGCCAATATACAGGTCGCTATGGCTACACCTTC. Its protein product is CASQYTGRYGYTF.

The rearrangement uses TRBV2 and TRBJ1-2; possible D gene TRBD1, 6 bases. The CDR3 loop spans 15 amino acids. Germline CDR1 SNHLY, CDR2 FYNNEI. V was clipped by 4 bases and J by 0 bases, with 12 bases between them. Here the CDR3 reads CASSVPGAPNYGYTF. In nucleotides, the CDR3 is TGTGCCAGCAGTGTACCAGGGGCACCTAACTATGGCTACACCTTC.

V is TRBV5-4 and J is TRBJ2-2; D is undetermined. The CDR3 length is 11 residues. CDR1 is SGHNT, CDR2 YYREEE, per germline (reference sequence). The V and J ends lost 3 bases and 6 bases respectively, with 3 bases between them. The CDR3 spells CASSSAGELFF. Written as DNA, the CDR3 is TGTGCCAGCAGCTCCGCCGGGGAGCTGTTTTTT.

The chain recombines TRBV4-1 with TRBJ2-7; the match to TRBD1 covers 9 bases. The CDR3 loop spans 16 amino acids. Germline V gene sequence: CDR1 MGHRA, CDR2 YSYEKL. V lost 0 bases and J lost 4; bases outside the gene matches: 7. Written as DNA, the CDR3 is TGCGCCAGCAGCCAAGAAGGGGGGACAGGGAGGTACGAGCAGTACTTC. Protein sequence: CASSQEGGTGRYEQYF.

This clone came up a few times. The CDR3 here is CASGPQNTQYF. The CDR3 coding sequence is TGTGCCAGCGGCCCTCAGAATACGCAGTATTTT. V is TRBV9 and J is TRBJ2-3; D unresolved. Trimming removed 7 bases from V and 7 bases from J, with 10 bases in between. Per the germline V gene, CDR1 is SGDLS and CDR2 is YYNGEE. The CDR3 contains 11 residues.

The chain employs TRBV6-5 and TRBJ2-1; 7 nucleotides match TRBD1. The germline V gene encodes CDR1 MNHEY and CDR2 SVGAGI. The J segment lost 5 bases and the V segment lost 6 bases, leaving 10 bases of the junction unmatched. The CDR3 length is 15 residues. CDR3 DNA: TGTGCCAGCAGCGATACCGGGACAGCAAACAATGAGCAGTTCTTC. Translation: CASSDTGTANNEQFF.